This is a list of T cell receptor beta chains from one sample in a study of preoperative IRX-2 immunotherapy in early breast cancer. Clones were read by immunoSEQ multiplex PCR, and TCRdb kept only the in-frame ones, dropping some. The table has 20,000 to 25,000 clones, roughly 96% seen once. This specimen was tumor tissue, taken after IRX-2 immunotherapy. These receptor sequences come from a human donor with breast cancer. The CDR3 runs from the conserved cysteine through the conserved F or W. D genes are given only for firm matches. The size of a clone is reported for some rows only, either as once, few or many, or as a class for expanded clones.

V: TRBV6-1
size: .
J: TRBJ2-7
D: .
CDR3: CASSEDVSSYEQYF
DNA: TGTGCCAGCAGTGAAGACGTCAGCTCCTACGAGCAGTACTTC

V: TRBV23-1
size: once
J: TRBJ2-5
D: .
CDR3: CASSGQETQYF
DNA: TGCGCCAGCAGTGGACAAGAGACCCAGTACTTC

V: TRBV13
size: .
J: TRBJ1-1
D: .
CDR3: CASSAMNTEAFF
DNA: TGTGCCAGCAGCGCCATGAACACTGAAGCTTTCTTT

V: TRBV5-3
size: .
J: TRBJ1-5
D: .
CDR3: CARSLAGGQPQHF
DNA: TGTGCCAGAAGCTTGGCGGGTGGGCAGCCCCAGCATTTT

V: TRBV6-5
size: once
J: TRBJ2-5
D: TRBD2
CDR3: CASSYSSLAGRETQYF
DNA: TGTGCCAGCAGTTACTCATCGCTAGCGGGGAGGGAGACCCAGTACTTC

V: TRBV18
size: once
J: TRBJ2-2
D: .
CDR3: CASSPRVVVDVGELFF
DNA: TGTGCCAGCTCACCACGCGTCGTAGTTGACGTCGGGGAGCTGTTTTTT

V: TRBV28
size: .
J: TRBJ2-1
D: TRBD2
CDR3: CASRTSGAPDTDEQFF
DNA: TGTGCCAGCAGAACTAGCGGCGCCCCGGACACGGATGAGCAGTTCTTC

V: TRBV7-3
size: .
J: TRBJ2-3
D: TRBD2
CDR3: CASRLAGGPDTQYF
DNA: TGTGCCAGCAGGTTAGCGGGGGGCCCAGATACGCAGTATTTT

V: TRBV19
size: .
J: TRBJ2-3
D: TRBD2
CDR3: CASSIPGGGTDTQYF
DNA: TGTGCCAGTAGTATACCGGGGGGGGGTACAGATACGCAGTATTTT

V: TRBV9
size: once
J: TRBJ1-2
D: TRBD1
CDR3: CASTPSGTGSNYGYTF
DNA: TGTGCCAGCACCCCTTCCGGGACAGGGTCTAACTATGGCTACACCTTC

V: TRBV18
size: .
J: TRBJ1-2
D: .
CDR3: CASSPNYGYTF
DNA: TGTGCCAGCTCACCAAACTATGGCTACACCTTC

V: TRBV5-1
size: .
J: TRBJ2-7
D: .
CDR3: CASSLGPASYEQYF
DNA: TGCGCCAGCAGCTTGGGTCCAGCCTCCTACGAGCAGTACTTC

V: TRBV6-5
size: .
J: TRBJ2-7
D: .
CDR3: CASSYDGTSYEQYF
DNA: TGTGCCAGCAGTTACGACGGAACCTCCTACGAGCAGTACTTC

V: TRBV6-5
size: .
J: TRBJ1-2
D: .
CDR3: CASSYSGGGDGYTF
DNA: TGTGCCAGCAGTTACTCGGGGGGGGGCGATGGCTACACCTTC

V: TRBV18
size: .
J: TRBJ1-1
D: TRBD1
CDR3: CASSPTGGNTEAFF
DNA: TGTGCCAGCTCACCGACAGGGGGAAACACTGAAGCTTTCTTT

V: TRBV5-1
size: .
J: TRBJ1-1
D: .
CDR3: CASSLTGSAEAFF
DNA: TGCGCCAGCAGCTTAACGGGTAGTGCTGAAGCTTTCTTT

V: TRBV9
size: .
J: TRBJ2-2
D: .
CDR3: CASSVVGRPNTGELFF
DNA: TGTGCCAGCAGCGTAGTGGGCCGCCCGAACACCGGGGAGCTGTTTTTT

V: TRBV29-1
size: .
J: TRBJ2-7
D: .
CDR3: CSVELAGGFYEQYF
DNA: TGCAGCGTTGAGCTGGCAGGAGGGTTTTACGAGCAGTACTTC

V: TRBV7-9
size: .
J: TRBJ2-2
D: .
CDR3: CASSLTSPGELFF
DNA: TGTGCCAGCAGCCTCACTAGCCCGGGGGAGCTGTTTTTT

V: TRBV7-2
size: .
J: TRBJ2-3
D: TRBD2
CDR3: CASSFAGGTDTQYF
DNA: TGTGCCAGCAGCTTTGCGGGGGGCACAGATACGCAGTATTTT

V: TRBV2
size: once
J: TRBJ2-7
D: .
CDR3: CASSQITYEQYF
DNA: TGTGCCAGCAGTCAGATAACCTACGAGCAGTACTTC

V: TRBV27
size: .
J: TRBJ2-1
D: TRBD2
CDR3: CASSLGLAGNEQFF
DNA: TGTGCCAGCAGTTTGGGACTAGCGGGGAATGAGCAGTTCTTC

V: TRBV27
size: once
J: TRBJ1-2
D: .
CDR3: CATRGGADYGYTF
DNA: TGTGCCACTCGGGGAGGGGCAGACTATGGCTACACCTTC

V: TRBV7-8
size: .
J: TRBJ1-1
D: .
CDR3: CASSLAQGLNTEAFF
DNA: TGTGCCAGCAGCTTAGCGCAGGGGTTGAACACTGAAGCTTTCTTT

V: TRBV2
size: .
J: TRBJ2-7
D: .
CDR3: CASSEKVPYEQYF
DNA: TGTGCCAGCAGTGAAAAGGTCCCCTACGAGCAGTACTTC

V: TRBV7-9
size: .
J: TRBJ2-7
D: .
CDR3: CASSLAQGRSYEQYF
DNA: TGTGCCAGCAGCTTAGCACAGGGACGGTCCTACGAGCAGTACTTC

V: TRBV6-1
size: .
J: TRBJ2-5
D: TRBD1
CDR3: CASTTTGTSTETQYF
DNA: TGTGCCAGCACCACGACAGGGACCTCTACGGAGACCCAGTACTTC

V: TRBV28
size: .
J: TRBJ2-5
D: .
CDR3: CASTTASAGRETQYF
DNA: TGTGCCAGCACCACCGCGTCGGCAGGGAGAGAGACCCAGTACTTC

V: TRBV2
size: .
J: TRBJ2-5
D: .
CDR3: CASSGMGSGETQYF
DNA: TGTGCCAGCAGTGGGATGGGGTCCGGGGAGACCCAGTACTTC

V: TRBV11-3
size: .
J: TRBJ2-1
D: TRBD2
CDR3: CASSPGLAASNEQFF
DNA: TGTGCCAGCAGCCCGGGACTAGCGGCCTCCAATGAGCAGTTCTTC

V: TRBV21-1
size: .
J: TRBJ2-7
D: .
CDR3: CASRPGQGPYEQYF
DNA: TGTGCCAGCAGGCCTGGACAGGGACCCTACGAGCAGTACTTC

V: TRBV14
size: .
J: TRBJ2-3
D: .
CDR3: CASSQGFRTLYTDTQYF
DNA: TGTGCCAGCAGCCAAGGATTCCGGACTCTATACACAGATACGCAGTATTTT

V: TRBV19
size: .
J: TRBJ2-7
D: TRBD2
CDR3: CASSRTSPYEQYF
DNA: TGTGCCAGTAGTCGGACTAGCCCCTACGAGCAGTACTTC

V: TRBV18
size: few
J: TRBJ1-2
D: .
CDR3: CASSPGGRWEPYTF
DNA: TGTGCCAGCTCACCTGGAGGACGGTGGGAGCCCTACACCTTC

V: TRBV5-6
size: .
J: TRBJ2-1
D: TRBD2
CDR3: CASSWGSGGANEQFF
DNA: TGTGCCAGCAGCTGGGGGAGCGGGGGGGCCAATGAGCAGTTCTTC

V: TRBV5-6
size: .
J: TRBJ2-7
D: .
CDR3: CASSRRRVSYEQYF
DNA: TGTGCCAGCAGCCGTAGGCGCGTCTCCTACGAGCAGTACTTC